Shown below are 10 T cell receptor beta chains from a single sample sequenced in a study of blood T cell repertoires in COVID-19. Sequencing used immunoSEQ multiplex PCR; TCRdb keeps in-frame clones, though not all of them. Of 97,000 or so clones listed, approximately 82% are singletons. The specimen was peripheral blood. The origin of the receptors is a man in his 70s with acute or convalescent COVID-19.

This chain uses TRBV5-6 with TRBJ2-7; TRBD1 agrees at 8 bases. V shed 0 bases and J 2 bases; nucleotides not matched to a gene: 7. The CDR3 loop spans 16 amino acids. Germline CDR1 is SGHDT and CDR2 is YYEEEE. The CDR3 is CASSLVGTGRTYEQYF. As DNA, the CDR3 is TGTGCCAGCAGCTTGGTTGGGACAGGTAGAACCTACGAGCAGTACTTC.

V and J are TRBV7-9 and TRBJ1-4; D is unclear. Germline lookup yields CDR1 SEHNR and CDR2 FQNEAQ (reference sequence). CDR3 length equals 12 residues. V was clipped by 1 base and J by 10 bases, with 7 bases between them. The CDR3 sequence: CASSLEAGKLFF. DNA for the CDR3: TGTGCCAGCAGCTTAGAAGCTGGAAAACTGTTTTTT. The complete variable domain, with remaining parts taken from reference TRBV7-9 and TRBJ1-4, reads DTGVSQNPRHKITKRGQNVTFRCDPISEHNRLYWYRQTLGQGPEFLTYFQNEAQLEKSRLLSDRFSAERPKGSFSTLEIQRTEQGDSAMYLCASSLEAGKLFFGSGTQLSVL.

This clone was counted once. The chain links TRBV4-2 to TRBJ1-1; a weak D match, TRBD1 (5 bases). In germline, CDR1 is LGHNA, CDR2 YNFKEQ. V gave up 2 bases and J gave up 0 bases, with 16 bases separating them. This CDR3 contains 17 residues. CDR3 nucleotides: TGTGCCAGCAGCCAAAAGAGACAGACGTACATGAACACTGAAGCTTTCTTT. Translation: CASSQKRQTYMNTEAFF.

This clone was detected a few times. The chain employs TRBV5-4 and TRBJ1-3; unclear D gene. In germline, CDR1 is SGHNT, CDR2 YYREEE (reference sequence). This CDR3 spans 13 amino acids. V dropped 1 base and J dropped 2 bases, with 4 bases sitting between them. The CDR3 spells CASSLITGNTIYF. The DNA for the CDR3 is TGTGCCAGCAGCTTGATAACTGGAAACACCATATATTTT.

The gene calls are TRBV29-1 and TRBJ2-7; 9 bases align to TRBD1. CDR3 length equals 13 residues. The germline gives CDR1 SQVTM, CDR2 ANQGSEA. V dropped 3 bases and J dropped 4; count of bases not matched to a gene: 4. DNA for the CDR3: TGCAGCGTTGAGACAGGGGGAACTTACGAGCAGTACTTC. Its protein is CSVETGGTYEQYF.

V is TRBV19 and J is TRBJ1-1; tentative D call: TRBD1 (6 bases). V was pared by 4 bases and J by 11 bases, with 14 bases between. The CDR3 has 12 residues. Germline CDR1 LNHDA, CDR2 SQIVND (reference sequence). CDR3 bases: TGTGCCAGTAGTACGGGTTCGACAGGCGCTTTCTTT. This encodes CASSTGSTGAFF.

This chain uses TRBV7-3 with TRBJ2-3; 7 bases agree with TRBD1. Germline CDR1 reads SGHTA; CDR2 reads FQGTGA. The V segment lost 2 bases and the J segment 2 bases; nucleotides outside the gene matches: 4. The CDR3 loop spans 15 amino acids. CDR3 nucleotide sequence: TGTGCCAGCAGCTTAGACAGGGTTTCCACAGATACGCAGTATTTT. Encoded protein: CASSLDRVSTDTQYF. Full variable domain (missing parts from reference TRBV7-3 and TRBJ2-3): GAGVSQTPSNKVTEKGKYVELRCDPISGHTALYWYRQSLGQGPEFLIYFQGTGAADDSGLPNDRFFAVRPEGSVSTLKIQRTERGDSAVYLCASSLDRVSTDTQYFGPGTRLTVL.

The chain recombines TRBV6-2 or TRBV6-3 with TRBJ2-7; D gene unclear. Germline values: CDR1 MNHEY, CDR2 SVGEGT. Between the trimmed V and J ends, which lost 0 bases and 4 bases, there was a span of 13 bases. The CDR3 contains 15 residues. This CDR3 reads CASSYSWVSVYEQYF. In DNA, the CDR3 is TGTGCCAGCAGTTACTCGTGGGTCAGCGTATACGAGCAGTACTTC.

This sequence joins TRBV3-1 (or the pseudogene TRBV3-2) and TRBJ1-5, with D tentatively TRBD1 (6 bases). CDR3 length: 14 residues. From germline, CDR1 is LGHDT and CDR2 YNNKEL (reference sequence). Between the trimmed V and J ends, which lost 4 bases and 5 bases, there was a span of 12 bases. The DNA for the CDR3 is TGTGCCAGCAGCCCTGCCCGACAGGATCAGCCCCAGCATTTT. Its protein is CASSPARQDQPQHF.

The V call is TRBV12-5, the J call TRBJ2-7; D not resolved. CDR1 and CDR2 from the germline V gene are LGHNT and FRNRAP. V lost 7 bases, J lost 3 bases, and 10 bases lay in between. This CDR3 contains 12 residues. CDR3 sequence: CASARNSYEQYF. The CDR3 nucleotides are TGTGCTAGTGCCCGTAATAGCTACGAGCAGTACTTC.